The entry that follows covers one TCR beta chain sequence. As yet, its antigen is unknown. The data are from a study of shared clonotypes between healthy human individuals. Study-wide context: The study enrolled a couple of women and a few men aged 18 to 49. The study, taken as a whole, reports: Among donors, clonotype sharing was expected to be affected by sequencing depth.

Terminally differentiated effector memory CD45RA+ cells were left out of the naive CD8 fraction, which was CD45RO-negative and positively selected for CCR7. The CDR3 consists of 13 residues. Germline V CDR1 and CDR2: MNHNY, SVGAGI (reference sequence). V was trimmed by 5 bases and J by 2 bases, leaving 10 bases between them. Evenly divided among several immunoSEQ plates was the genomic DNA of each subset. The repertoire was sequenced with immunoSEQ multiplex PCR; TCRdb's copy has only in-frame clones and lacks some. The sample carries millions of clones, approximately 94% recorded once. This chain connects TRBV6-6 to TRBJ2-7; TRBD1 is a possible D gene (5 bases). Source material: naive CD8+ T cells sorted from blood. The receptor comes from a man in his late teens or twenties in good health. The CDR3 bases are TGTGCCAGCAGTCCGCAGGGTCCCTACGAGCAGTACTTC. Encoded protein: CASSPQGPYEQYF.